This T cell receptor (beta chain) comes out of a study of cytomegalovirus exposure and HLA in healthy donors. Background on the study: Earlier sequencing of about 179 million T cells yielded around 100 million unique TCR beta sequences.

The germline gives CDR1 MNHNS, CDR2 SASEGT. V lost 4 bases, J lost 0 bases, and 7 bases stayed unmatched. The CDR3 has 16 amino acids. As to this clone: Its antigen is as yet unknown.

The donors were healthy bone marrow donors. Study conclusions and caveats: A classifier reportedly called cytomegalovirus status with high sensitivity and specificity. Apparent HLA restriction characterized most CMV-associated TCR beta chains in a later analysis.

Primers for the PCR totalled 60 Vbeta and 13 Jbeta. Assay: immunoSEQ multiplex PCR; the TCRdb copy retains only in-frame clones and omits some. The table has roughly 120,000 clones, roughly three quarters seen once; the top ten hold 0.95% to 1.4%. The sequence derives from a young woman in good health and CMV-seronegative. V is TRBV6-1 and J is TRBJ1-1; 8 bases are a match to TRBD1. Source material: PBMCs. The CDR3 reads CASSGTGGRMNTEAFF. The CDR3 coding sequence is TGTGCCAGCAGTGGCACAGGGGGAAGGATGAACACTGAAGCTTTCTTT.